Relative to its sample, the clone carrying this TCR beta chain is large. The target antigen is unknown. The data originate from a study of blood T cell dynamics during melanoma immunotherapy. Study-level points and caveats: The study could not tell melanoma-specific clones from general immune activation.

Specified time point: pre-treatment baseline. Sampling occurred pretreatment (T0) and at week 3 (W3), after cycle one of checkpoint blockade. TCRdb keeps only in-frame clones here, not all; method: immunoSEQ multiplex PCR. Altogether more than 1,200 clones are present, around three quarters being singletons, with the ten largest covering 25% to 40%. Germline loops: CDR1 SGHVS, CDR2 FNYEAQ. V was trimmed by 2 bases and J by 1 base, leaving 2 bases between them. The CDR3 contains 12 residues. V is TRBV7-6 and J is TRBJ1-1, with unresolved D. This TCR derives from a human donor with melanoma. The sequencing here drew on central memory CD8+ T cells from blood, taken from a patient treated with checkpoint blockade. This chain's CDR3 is CASSLKNTEAFF. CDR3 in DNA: TGTGCCAGCAGCTTAAAGAACACTGAAGCTTTCTTT.